This T cell receptor (beta chain) came from a study of graft-versus-host responses after intestinal transplantation. Overall study: Each transplant was multivisceral, liver-intestinal, or isolated intestinal. General study results and limits: After transplant, early declines in HvG clones were associated with peak levels of circulating GvH clones.

The CDR3 spans 15 residues. The ends lost 5 bases at V and 3 bases at J; junction bases unmatched: 4. CDR1 WSHSY and CDR2 SAAADI come from the germline V gene. This clone is a singleton in its sample. Its antigen is not known. Here immunoSEQ multiplex PCR was the method, and the copy in TCRdb shows in-frame clones only, minus some. Of some 83,000 clones listed, 91% were seen once; the top ten hold over 0.08%. This specimen consisted of unstimulated CD4+ T cells sorted from spleen or lymph node cells, obtained before intestinal transplant. The TCR sequence derives from a human donor who received an intestinal transplant. The rearrangement joins TRBV10-2 to TRBJ2-5; 12 nucleotides match TRBD2. The CDR3 sequence: CASSPRLAGEETQYF. CDR3 sequence (DNA): TGCGCCAGCAGTCCCCGACTAGCGGGGGAAGAGACCCAGTACTTC.